Below are 26 T cell receptor beta chains sequenced from a single sample in a study of OX40 agonist ivuxolimab in advanced cancers. Sequenced by immunoSEQ multiplex PCR; TCRdb stores in-frame clones only, minus some. The sample contains approximately 77,000 clones, approximately 92% of which appear only once. The source material was CD4+ or CD8+ T cells sorted from blood, sampled in a trial of the OX40 agonist ivuxolimab. Source of these receptors: an adult with an advanced solid tumor such as melanoma, head and neck, liver or kidney cancer.

V and J are TRBV10-2 and TRBJ2-5; no clear D gene. The V and J ends lost 2 bases and 5 bases respectively, with 3 bases between them. The germline V gene has CDR1 WSHSY and CDR2 SAAADI. The CDR3 contains 11 residues. As DNA, the CDR3 is TGCGCCAGCAGTGAGGTGGAGACCCAGTACTTC. Translation gives CASSEVETQYF.

This chain joins TRBV29-1 and TRBJ2-2; D might be TRBD2 (6 bases). V lost 5 bases and J 1 base, leaving 11 bases between the germline ends. In germline, CDR1 is SQVTM, CDR2 ANQGSEA. The CDR3 covers 14 residues. CDR3 DNA sequence: TGCAGCGTTATGGCTAGCGAGAACACCGGGGAGCTGTTTTTT. Amino acids: CSVMASENTGELFF.

The chain has TRBV6-6 and TRBJ2-7; 8 bases align to TRBD1. V lost 6 bases to trimming and J lost 5 bases; unmatched junction nucleotides: 6. Per germline, CDR1 MNHNY and CDR2 SVGAGI (reference sequence). This CDR3 contains 13 residues. Here the CDR3 DNA reads TGTGCCAGCAGGCCCGGACAGGGTCACGAGCAGTACTTC. Protein product: CASRPGQGHEQYF.

A single count supports this clone. An end of the junction does not agree with germline; a read error may underlie this. This sequence joins TRBV27 and TRBJ1-5; D is unclear. CDR1 is MNHEY and CDR2 is SMNVEV in the germline V gene (reference sequence). This CDR3 is 13 amino acids long. CDR3 sequence (DNA): TGTGCCAGCAGCTTATCCTACAATCAGCCCCAGCATTTT. It is translated as CASSLSYNQPQHF.

The gene calls are TRBV28 and TRBJ2-1; D gene ambiguous. CDR3 length: 14 residues. Trimming shortened V by 6 bases and J by 0 bases, and 9 bases separated the two germline ends. In germline, CDR1 is MDHEN, CDR2 SYDVKM. The CDR3 nucleotides are TGTGCCAGCAGACCACCACTCTCCTACAATGAGCAGTTCTTC. Its protein is CASRPPLSYNEQFF.

This chain joins TRBV6-5 and TRBJ1-1; perhaps TRBD1 as D (6 bases). CDR1 is MNHEY, CDR2 SVGAGI, per germline. The CDR3 runs to 14 residues. V was pared by 5 bases and J by 5 bases, with 15 bases between. CDR3 sequence reads: CASSNREGGTEAFF. CDR3 nucleotide sequence: TGTGCCAGCAGTAACAGGGAGGGGGGGACTGAAGCTTTCTTT.

This chain joins TRBV7-8 and TRBJ2-7, with no clear D. Per the germline V gene, CDR1 is SGHVS and CDR2 is FQNEAQ. CDR3 length: 13 amino acids. The V end was cut by 3 bases, the J end by 3 bases, with 9 bases between. The CDR3 bases are TGTGCCAGCAGCTTTTCACAGATCTACGAGCAGTACTTC. Translation: CASSFSQIYEQYF.

The chain combines TRBV19 with TRBJ2-5; D uncertain. The DNA end is a closer match to TRBJ2-7, so the J assignment may be wrong. The CDR3 consists of 15 residues. Per the germline V gene, CDR1 is LNHDA and CDR2 is SQIVND (reference sequence). CDR3 nucleotides: TGTGCCAGTAGTATAAGCAGCGTTGGAGCCTACGAGCAGTACTTC. It specifies CASSISSVGAYEQYF.

The chain is built from TRBV28 and TRBJ2-7, with TRBD1 matching 11 bases. Germline CDR1 reads MDHEN; CDR2 reads SYDVKM. Trimming took 5 bases from V and 2 from J; bases not matched to a gene: 5. There are 15 residues in the CDR3. The CDR3 nucleotides are TGTGCCAGCAGTAAGCCGGGACAGGGGGCCTACGAGCAGTACTTC. Translated: CASSKPGQGAYEQYF.

The rearrangement uses TRBV5-1 and TRBJ1-3, with no clear D. The length of the CDR3 is 14 residues. Germline loops: CDR1 SGHRS, CDR2 YFSETQ. Trimming shortened V by 0 bases and J by 2 bases, and 6 bases separated the two germline ends. CDR3 in amino acids: CASSLAAAGNTIYF. The CDR3 nucleotides are TGCGCCAGCAGCTTGGCGGCAGCTGGAAACACCATATATTTT.

The chain links TRBV11-2 to TRBJ2-7, with D unclear. The CDR3 is 14 residues long. V lost 6 bases to trimming and J lost 0 bases, with 12 bases between them. CDR1 is SGHAT and CDR2 is FQNNGV in the germline V gene. The CDR3, as DNA: TGTGCCAGCAGTTCCCCCACCAGCTCCTACGAGCAGTACTTC. Translating gives CASSSPTSSYEQYF.

The rearrangement links TRBV19 to TRBJ1-1; D is possibly TRBD1 (6 bases). Trimming left V 3 bases short and J 1 base short, with 12 bases between. Per the germline V gene, CDR1 is LNHDA and CDR2 is SQIVND (reference sequence). This CDR3 is built from 15 residues. The CDR3 DNA is TGTGCCAGTAGTATTTCCCAGACAGGGAACACTGAAGCTTTCTTT. This gives the protein CASSISQTGNTEAFF.

This chain uses TRBV6-1 with TRBJ2-2; D gene ambiguous. Germline CDR1 MNHNS, CDR2 SASEGT. CDR3 length: 16 residues. Trimming took 2 bases from V and 4 from J, leaving 14 bases between them. CDR3 region: CASSERAALFTGELFF. The CDR3, as DNA: TGTGCCAGCAGTGAACGGGCAGCCCTATTCACCGGGGAGCTGTTTTTT.

This chain uses TRBV28 with TRBJ1-5; D ambiguous. The CDR3 length is 13 residues. V lost 1 base, J lost 3 bases, and 4 bases lay in between. CDR1 MDHEN and CDR2 SYDVKM come from the germline V gene. The CDR3 loop is CASSLSPNQPQHF. CDR3 in DNA: TGTGCCAGCAGTTTATCTCCCAATCAGCCCCAGCATTTT.

This clone showed up just a few times. The chain is built from TRBV7-3 and TRBJ1-2; D uncertain. V lost 5 bases and J lost 5, with 12 bases in between. The V gene's germline CDR1 is SGHTA and CDR2 FQGTGA. There are 13 residues in the CDR3. The CDR3 reads CASSPEVGYGYTF. CDR3 sequence (DNA): TGTGCCAGCAGCCCCGAGGTGGGGTATGGCTACACCTTC.

The CDR3 nucleotides read TGTGCCAGCAGGCAAAATGAAAAACTGTTTTTT. Translation: CASRQNEKLFF. J is TRBJ1-4 and V is TRBV7-2; D gene ambiguous. The CDR3 covers 11 residues. V gave up 6 bases and J gave up 5 bases, with 4 bases separating them. Germline loops: CDR1 SGHTA, CDR2 FQGNSA.

This clone was seen only once. The gene calls are TRBV28 and TRBJ2-1; no clear D. Trimming took 2 bases from V and 11 from J, leaving 13 bases between them. CDR3 length: 13 amino acids. Germline V CDR1 and CDR2: MDHEN, SYDVKM. CDR3 nucleotides: TGTGCCAGCAGTTTAACACTCCCCCCCAAGCAGTTCTTC. Its translation is CASSLTLPPKQFF.

The chain joins TRBV4-3 to TRBJ2-4, with TRBD1 identical over 8 bases. The CDR3 sequence is 17 residues long. Germline V gene sequence: CDR1 LGHNA, CDR2 YSLEER. The trim removed 7 bases at V and 8 bases at J, leaving 19 bases unmatched. DNA of the CDR3: TGCGCCAGCACCCCAAATGCACAGGGGGTAGAATGGGACATTCAGTACTTC. Encoded protein: CASTPNAQGVEWDIQYF.

The rearrangement links TRBV6-6 to TRBJ2-5; D is uncertain. The CDR3 runs 12 residues. The germline gives CDR1 MNHNY, CDR2 SVGAGI (reference sequence). The V end was cut by 6 bases, the J end by 5 bases, with 10 bases between. This CDR3 reads CASSRPAETQYF. The CDR3 DNA is TGTGCCAGCAGCCGGCCTGCGGAGACCCAGTACTTC.

The chain carries TRBV6-5 and TRBJ2-1; 7 bases line up with TRBD2. Germline V lookup: CDR1 MNHEY, CDR2 SVGAGI. The CDR3 runs 15 residues. After removal of 6 bases from V and 5 bases from J, the junction contained 10 bases not matched to a gene. The CDR3: CASSRPRSGDNEQFF. The CDR3 DNA follows: TGTGCCAGCAGCCGCCCGAGGAGCGGGGACAATGAGCAGTTCTTC.

This clone was found once. The rearrangement joins TRBV5-4 to TRBJ2-5; the D gene is possibly TRBD2 (7 bases). From germline, CDR1 is SGHNT and CDR2 YYREEE (reference sequence). The CDR3 totals 15 residues. Trimming stripped 2 bases from V and 4 bases from J, with 15 bases between. The CDR3 DNA is TGTGCCAGCAGCTTTGGGGGGGGGCTGGGAGAGACCCAGTACTTC. Translating gives CASSFGGGLGETQYF.

The V call is TRBV7-2, the J call TRBJ2-7; D possibly corresponds to TRBD2 (5 bases). V shed 0 bases and J shed 3 bases, with 12 bases lying between them. Germline V gives CDR1 SGHTA, CDR2 FQGNSA. The CDR3 is made up of 15 amino acids. CDR3: CASSLAWTEFYEQYF. CDR3 DNA: TGTGCCAGCAGCTTAGCTTGGACTGAATTCTACGAGCAGTACTTC.

On this clone: The same CDR3 is also encoded by other DNA sequences in this sample. This chain connects TRBV18 to TRBJ2-7, with 7 positions matching TRBD2. The germline CDR1 and CDR2 sequences are KGHSH and LQKENI. CDR3 length: 14 amino acids. V lost 0 bases and J lost 3; bases outside the gene matches: 2. CDR3: CASSPPGTNYEQYF. Here the CDR3 DNA reads TGTGCCAGCTCACCACCCGGGACTAACTACGAGCAGTACTTC.

The CDR3 region is CASSQDRGAGQPQHF. In DNA, the CDR3 is TGCGCCAGCAGCCAAGATAGAGGGGCTGGGCAGCCCCAGCATTTT. This chain uses TRBV4-3 with TRBJ1-5, with a weak D call TRBD1 (5 bases). The CDR3 loop spans 15 amino acids. Germline assignment: CDR1 LGHNA and CDR2 YSLEER. Trimming pared 0 bases from V and 7 bases from J, leaving 13 bases between.

V is TRBV9 and J is TRBJ2-1, with 8 bases aligning to TRBD1. The CDR3 covers 15 residues. Trimming cost V 3 bases and J 0 bases; bases outside gene matches: 2. Germline V CDR1 and CDR2: SGDLS, YYNGEE. The CDR3 nucleotides are TGTGCCAGCAGCGGGACAGGGAGCTCCTACAATGAGCAGTTCTTC. This codes for CASSGTGSSYNEQFF.

The chain carries TRBV29-1 and TRBJ2-1; 9 nucleotides align to TRBD1. The CDR3 runs 11 residues. Germline-derived CDR1 and CDR2 are SQVTM and ANQGSEA. J lost 7 bases, V lost 6 bases, and 1 base had no gene match. The CDR3 is CSVGTGNEQFF. The CDR3 nucleotides read TGCAGCGTAGGGACAGGGAATGAGCAGTTCTTC.